This T cell receptor beta chain appears in the sequencing data of a study of blood T cell repertoires in COVID-19. For the study at large: Spain, Italy and the United States supplied samples that represented acute and convalescent COVID-19. PBMCs, B-cell-depleted T cells, or T cells were the source of the cDNA or gDNA that made up the material.

Assay used: immunoSEQ multiplex PCR; TCRdb lists only in-frame clones, some missing. The profile shows 250,000 to 400,000 clones, roughly 90% of them singletons. The count of this clone is one. This TCR came from a woman younger than 45 with COVID-19, enrolled during active disease. Sequenced input: peripheral blood.

The CDR3 DNA reads TGTGCCAGCAGTGACAGGACTAGCGGGAGGCCAGATACGCAGTATTTT. This sequence encodes CASSDRTSGRPDTQYF. This chain uses TRBV6-1 with TRBJ2-3; TRBD2 matches at 14 bases. This CDR3 is 16 amino acids long. V shed 3 bases and J 4 bases; nucleotides not matched to a gene: 3. Germline lookup yields CDR1 MNHNS and CDR2 SASEGT.